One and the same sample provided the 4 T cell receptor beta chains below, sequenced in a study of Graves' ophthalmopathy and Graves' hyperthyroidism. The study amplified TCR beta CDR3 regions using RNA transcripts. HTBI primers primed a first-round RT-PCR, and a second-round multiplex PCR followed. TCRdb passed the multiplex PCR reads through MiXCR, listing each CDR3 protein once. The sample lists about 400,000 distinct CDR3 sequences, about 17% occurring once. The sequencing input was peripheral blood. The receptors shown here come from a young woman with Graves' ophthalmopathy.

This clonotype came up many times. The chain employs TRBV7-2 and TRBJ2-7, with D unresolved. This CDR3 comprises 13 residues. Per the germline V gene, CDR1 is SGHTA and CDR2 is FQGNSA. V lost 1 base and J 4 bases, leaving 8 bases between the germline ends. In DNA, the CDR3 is TGTGCCAGCAGCTTAGGATACGGGTACGAGCAGTACTTC. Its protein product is CASSLGYGYEQYF.

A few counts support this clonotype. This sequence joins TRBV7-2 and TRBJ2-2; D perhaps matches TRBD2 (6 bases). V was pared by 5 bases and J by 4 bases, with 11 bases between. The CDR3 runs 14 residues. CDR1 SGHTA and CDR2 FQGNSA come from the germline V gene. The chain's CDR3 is CASSKGLLTGELFF. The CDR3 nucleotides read TGTGCCAGCAGCAAGGGACTTCTCACCGGGGAGCTGTTTTTT.

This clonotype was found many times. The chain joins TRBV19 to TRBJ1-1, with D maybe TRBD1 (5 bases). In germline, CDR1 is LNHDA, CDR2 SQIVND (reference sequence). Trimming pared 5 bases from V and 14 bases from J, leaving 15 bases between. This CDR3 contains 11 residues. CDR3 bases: TGTGCCAGTAGTCGGGGACTGTTTTCGTTCTTT. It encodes CASSRGLFSFF.

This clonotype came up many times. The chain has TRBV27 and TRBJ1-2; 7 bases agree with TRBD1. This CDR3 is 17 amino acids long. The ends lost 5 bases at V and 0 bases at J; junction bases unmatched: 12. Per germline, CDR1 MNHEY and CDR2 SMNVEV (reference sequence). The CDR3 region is CASSLTLGQVANYGYTF. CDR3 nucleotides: TGTGCCAGCAGTCTCACCCTCGGACAGGTAGCTAACTATGGCTACACCTTC.